These 30 T cell receptor beta chains share one sample of origin, sequenced in a study of early T cells in non-severe SARS-CoV-2 infection. From the 5' RACE reads, TCRdb called clonotypes with MiXCR, one entry per CDR3 protein. The profile shows fewer than 90,000 distinct CDR3 sequences, around 15% of them singletons. The source material was whole blood. The receptors were sampled from an adult who was a healthcare worker with PCR-confirmed SARS-CoV-2 infection or an uninfected control (not recorded which).

The chain has TRBV3-1 and TRBJ1-3; D gene unclear. V was cut by 4 bases and J by 7 bases, with 11 bases left in between. Per the germline V gene, CDR1 is LGHDT and CDR2 is YNNKEL (reference sequence). This CDR3 is 13 amino acids long. Written as DNA, the CDR3 is TGTGCCAGCAGCCTGAAGACTCGGAACACCATATATTTT. Translating gives CASSLKTRNTIYF.

This clonotype turned up a few times. The chain joins TRBV7-8 to TRBJ1-4; D is ambiguous. V was trimmed by 2 bases and J by 2 bases, leaving 9 bases between them. The germline V gene has CDR1 SGHVS and CDR2 FQNEAQ. This CDR3 region has 15 residues. DNA for the CDR3: TGTGCCAGCAGCTTACTGGGTTGGACTAATGAAAAACTGTTTTTT. Encoded protein: CASSLLGWTNEKLFF. Full variable domain (outside the CDR3, taken from reference TRBV7-8 and TRBJ1-4): GAGVSQSPRYKVAKRGQDVALRCDPISGHVSLFWYQQALGQGPEFLTYFQNEAQLDKSGLPSDRFFAERPEGSVSTLKIQRTQQEDSAVYLCASSLLGWTNEKLFFGSGTQLSVL.

This clonotype was seen ten or more times. This rearrangement joins TRBV11-2 to TRBJ2-1, with a tentative D call TRBD2 (6 bases). Trimming removed 2 bases from V and 8 bases from J, with 19 bases in between. The CDR3 length is 16 residues. CDR1 and CDR2 from the germline V gene are SGHAT and FQNNGV. CDR3 in DNA: TGTGCCAGCAGCTTACGGCGGGAAGTCACAATTGATGAGCAGTTCTTC. Amino acid sequence: CASSLRREVTIDEQFF.

This clonotype was detected ten times or more. The chain employs TRBV5-5 and TRBJ1-1, with D uncertain. Germline assignment: CDR1 SGHKS and CDR2 YYEKEE (reference sequence). The CDR3 is 16 amino acids. V was pared by 7 bases and J by 3 bases, with 22 bases between. DNA for the CDR3: TGTGCCAGCGGCTCACCTGCCCAAGGGCAGGACACTGAAGCTTTCTTT. Its protein product is CASGSPAQGQDTEAFF.

Only a few counts were recorded for this clonotype. The chain combines TRBV5-1 with TRBJ1-1; D is unclear. Germline V CDR1 and CDR2: SGHRS, YFSETQ. V lost 4 bases to trimming and J lost 10 bases, with 17 bases between them. This CDR3 region has 13 residues. The CDR3 here is CASSPSLSAGAFF. CDR3 in DNA: TGCGCCAGCAGCCCGTCCTTATCCGCGGGAGCTTTCTTT.

This clonotype occurred a few times. The V gene is TRBV5-5, the J gene TRBJ2-3; 8 nucleotides match TRBD1. Germline CDR1 is SGHKS and CDR2 is YYEKEE (reference sequence). Unmatched junction bases numbered 9, after V lost 4 bases and J lost 2 bases. The length of the CDR3 is 16 residues. The CDR3 reads CASSLLTGANTDTQYF. CDR3 DNA sequence: TGTGCCAGCAGCCTTTTGACAGGGGCGAACACAGATACGCAGTATTTT.

The sample holds many counts of this clonotype. The chain has TRBV6-6 and TRBJ2-3; D is unresolved. The CDR3 sequence is 12 residues long. Trimming left V 7 bases short and J 4 bases short, with 9 bases between. Germline V gene data show CDR1 as MNHNY and CDR2 as SVGAGI (reference sequence). CDR3 sequence reads: CASKSGPDTQYF. CDR3 bases: TGTGCCAGCAAATCCGGGCCAGATACGCAGTATTTT.

The chain carries TRBV10-3 and TRBJ2-7; D may be TRBD2 (6 bases). The length of the CDR3 is 15 residues. In germline, CDR1 is ENHRY, CDR2 SYGVKD. The ends were cut back, 0 bases at V and 3 bases at J, with 12 bases in the middle. The CDR3 sequence is CAISESGGRFYEQYF. Here the CDR3 DNA reads TGTGCCATCAGTGAGTCGGGAGGTAGATTCTACGAGCAGTACTTC.

This clonotype has at least ten counts. The chain joins TRBV20-1 to TRBJ2-1; TRBD1 matches 8 bases. CDR3 size: 15 residues. CDR1 DFQATT and CDR2 SNEGSKA come from the germline V gene (reference sequence). The V gene end was trimmed by 5 bases and the J gene end by 7 bases; junction bases not matched to a gene: 13. CDR3 protein: CSAPAGGWSGNEQFF. CDR3 sequence (DNA): TGCAGTGCTCCGGCAGGGGGCTGGTCTGGGAATGAGCAGTTCTTC.

The chain is built from TRBV9 and TRBJ1-1; no clear D. V was trimmed by 2 bases and J by 0 bases, leaving 5 bases between them. The CDR3 runs to 13 residues. Germline CDR1 and CDR2: SGDLS and YYNGEE. The CDR3 DNA is TGTGCCAGCAGCGTTTCTGTGAACACTGAAGCTTTCTTT. Translating it yields CASSVSVNTEAFF.

This clonotype appeared many times. The V and J genes are TRBV11-2 and TRBJ1-2, with 7 bases that match TRBD1. CDR3 size: 15 residues. After removal of 5 bases from V and 4 bases from J, the junction contained 10 bases not matched to a gene. Looked up from germline, CDR1 is SGHAT and CDR2 is FQNNGV. The CDR3 nucleotides are TGTGCCAGCAGCCAGGACAGGTCGCGGGTCTATGGCTACACCTTC. Protein sequence: CASSQDRSRVYGYTF.

This clonotype has just a few counts. This rearrangement joins TRBV9 to TRBJ2-3; 7 positions match TRBD2. The germline gives CDR1 SGDLS, CDR2 YYNGEE. The CDR3 length is 15 residues. V shed 4 bases, J shed 6 bases, and the junction held 11 bases outside the gene matches. CDR3 DNA: TGTGCCAGCAGCCCCAGCGGGGTGGTTAGCGATACGCAGTATTTT. It translates to CASSPSGVVSDTQYF.

This clonotype was recorded a few times. V is TRBV7-2 and J is TRBJ1-1; D not resolved. Germline CDR1 is SGHTA and CDR2 is FQGNSA. This CDR3 has 13 residues. Trimming pared 5 bases from V and 9 bases from J, leaving 16 bases between. As DNA, the CDR3 is TGTGCCAGCAGCGCTTACGTCCCGTTAAAAGCTTTCTTT. Residues: CASSAYVPLKAFF.

This clonotype was recorded many times. The chain employs TRBV3-1 and TRBJ1-1, with 8 bases lining up with TRBD1. V dropped 7 bases and J dropped 4; count of bases not matched to a gene: 5. The germline V gene encodes CDR1 LGHDT and CDR2 YNNKEL (reference sequence). The CDR3 is 13 amino acids. The CDR3: CASTQGASTEAFF. The CDR3 DNA sequence: TGTGCCAGCACTCAGGGGGCCAGCACTGAAGCTTTCTTT.

The chain uses TRBV3-1 and TRBJ1-5; D is undetermined. Trimming stripped 1 base from V and 4 bases from J, with 5 bases between. The CDR3 consists of 13 residues. Per the germline V gene, CDR1 is LGHDT and CDR2 is YNNKEL (reference sequence). CDR3 DNA: TGTGCCAGCAGCCAAGTGGGGAATCAGCCCCAGCATTTT. Translating it yields CASSQVGNQPQHF.

This clonotype was counted a few times. This chain links TRBV28 with TRBJ1-1, with a weak D call TRBD1 (5 bases). The germline gives CDR1 MDHEN, CDR2 SYDVKM. With 6 bases removed from V and 8 bases from J, the gap between germline ends came to 16 bases. This CDR3 has 13 residues. The CDR3, as DNA: TGTGCCAGCAGACGCCCCCCAGGGTTGGAAGCTTTCTTT. Translating gives CASRRPPGLEAFF.

The CDR3 here is CSGRENEQFF. In DNA form, the CDR3 reads TGCAGCGGGCGGGAAAATGAGCAGTTCTTC. The chain combines TRBV29-1 with TRBJ2-1; maybe TRBD2 (6 bases). The germline V and J ends were trimmed by 7 bases and 7 bases, with 8 bases remaining between them. CDR1 and CDR2 (germline): SQVTM, ANQGSEA. This CDR3 region has 10 residues.

The CDR3 region is CASSLQGVNTEAFF. For the CDR3, the DNA is TGCGCCAGCAGCTTGCAGGGGGTGAACACTGAAGCTTTCTTT. The J gene is TRBJ1-1, the V gene TRBV5-1; 7 nucleotides agree with TRBD1. CDR1 and CDR2 from the germline V gene are SGHRS and YFSETQ. The junction had 0 bases not matched to a gene; V was cut back by 1 base and J by 0 bases. The CDR3 covers 14 residues.

V usage is TRBV9 and J usage is TRBJ2-3; tentative D call: TRBD1 (5 bases). The CDR3 is 14 residues long. Trimming removed 6 bases at V and 3 bases at J, with 14 bases between. Germline lookup yields CDR1 SGDLS and CDR2 YYNGEE. CDR3 in amino acids: CASNKGRGTDTQYF. Here the CDR3 DNA reads TGTGCCAGCAACAAGGGAAGGGGAACAGATACGCAGTATTTT.

The chain employs TRBV20-1 and TRBJ1-1; D is uncertain. Trimming left V 6 bases short and J 1 base short, with 12 bases between. Germline V gives CDR1 DFQATT, CDR2 SNEGSKA (reference sequence). The CDR3 runs 13 residues. CDR3 sequence reads: CSAVSGGNTEAFF. CDR3 DNA sequence: TGCAGTGCCGTGTCGGGAGGGAACACTGAAGCTTTCTTT.

The chain joins TRBV5-5 to TRBJ2-3; no definite D call. The end of the DNA aligns better with TRBJ1-5, so the J call may be wrong. Per the germline V gene, CDR1 is SGHKS and CDR2 is YYEKEE (reference sequence). The CDR3 has 13 amino acids. The CDR3: CASSLKEGETQHF. CDR3 nucleotide sequence: TGTGCCAGCAGCTTAAAAGAGGGAGAGACGCAGCATTTT.

This clonotype was detected ten times or more. V is TRBV3-1 and J is TRBJ2-1; 8 bases agree with TRBD1. Germline assignment: CDR1 LGHDT and CDR2 YNNKEL (reference sequence). V lost 4 bases to trimming and J lost 10 bases; unmatched junction nucleotides: 15. This CDR3 is 16 amino acids long. CDR3 in DNA: TGTGCCAGCAGCCTAAATACCGGGACAGGAGGGACCGAGCAGTTCTTC. Translating it yields CASSLNTGTGGTEQFF.

This clonotype came up many times. The chain recombines TRBV19 with TRBJ2-7; 7 nucleotides match TRBD2. V was clipped by 5 bases and J by 6 bases; unmatched bases: 13. The CDR3 sequence is 15 residues long. Germline V gene data show CDR1 as LNHDA and CDR2 as SQIVND (reference sequence). CDR3 nucleotide sequence: TGTGCCAGTAGTCAGAGCCGGGAGGCGGGTCTCGAGCAGTACTTC. Protein: CASSQSREAGLEQYF.

This chain links TRBV6-5 with TRBJ1-3, with a weak D call TRBD1 (5 bases). The CDR3 length is 15 residues. Germline CDR1 reads MNHEY; CDR2 reads SVGAGI. V was pared by 6 bases and J by 4 bases, with 16 bases between. The DNA of the CDR3 is TGTGCCAGCAGCCCCGGGACCGAGCCCGGAAACACCATATATTTT. Encoded protein: CASSPGTEPGNTIYF.

This chain uses TRBV19 with TRBJ1-6; 8 bases are a match to TRBD1. The germline CDR1 and CDR2 sequences are LNHDA and SQIVND (reference sequence). J lost 10 bases, V lost 5 bases, and 7 bases had no gene match. This CDR3 is 14 amino acids long. The CDR3 DNA follows: TGTGCCAGTAGTCAGGACAGGGAGCAATCACCCCTCCACTTT. Protein: CASSQDREQSPLHF.

This clonotype occurred many times. The CDR3 DNA is TGTGCCAGCAGCTTAGTCGGGAACACCGGGGAGCTGTTTTTT. The encoded protein is CASSLVGNTGELFF. The chain carries TRBV7-6 and TRBJ2-2, with D uncertain. CDR1 SGHVS and CDR2 FNYEAQ come from the germline V gene. V shed 1 base and J shed 1 base, with 4 bases lying between them. The length of the CDR3 is 14 residues.

There are a few counts of this clonotype. The chain links TRBV28 to TRBJ1-6; 7 bases fit TRBD1. From germline, CDR1 is MDHEN and CDR2 SYDVKM. The CDR3 is 14 amino acids. The V and J ends lost 8 bases and 7 bases, in that order; junction bases with no gene match: 8. CDR3 sequence (DNA): TGTGCCAGCCTGCCCGACAGGGCCAATTCACCCCTCCACTTT. It translates to CASLPDRANSPLHF.

The gene calls are TRBV6-5 and TRBJ2-2; D is perhaps TRBD1 (5 bases). V was clipped by 4 bases and J by 2 bases, with 8 bases between them. CDR1 is MNHEY and CDR2 is SVGAGI in the germline V gene. This CDR3 spans 14 amino acids. In DNA form, the CDR3 reads TGTGCCAGCAGTTTACAGGCTAACACCGGGGAGCTGTTTTTT. Translated, it gives CASSLQANTGELFF.

The CDR3 region has the DNA TGCAGCGTTGCGGCAGGGATGAACACTGAAGCTTTCTTT. As protein: CSVAAGMNTEAFF. The rearrangement uses TRBV29-1 and TRBJ1-1, with a possible D match to TRBD1 (5 bases). The V and J ends lost 4 bases and 0 bases respectively, with 9 bases between them. CDR1 SQVTM and CDR2 ANQGSEA come from the germline V gene. The CDR3 sequence is 13 residues long. Full variable domain (remainder filled in from reference TRBV29-1 and TRBJ1-1): SAVISQKPSRDICQRGTSLTIQCQVDSQVTMMFWYRQQPGQSLTLIATANQGSEATYESGFVIDKFPISRPNLTFSTLTVSNMSPEDSSIYLCSVAAGMNTEAFFGQGTRLTVV.

This clonotype came up many times. The chain employs TRBV7-2 and TRBJ1-1; D is undetermined. The CDR3 has 14 amino acids. Per the germline V gene, CDR1 is SGHTA and CDR2 is FQGNSA. With 1 base removed from V and 7 bases from J, the gap between germline ends came to 13 bases. As DNA, the CDR3 is TGTGCCAGCAGCTTAGAGGCACATGGTTTTGAAGCTTTCTTT. It specifies CASSLEAHGFEAFF.